This TCR beta chain came from a study of blood T cell repertoires in COVID-19. Across the study: Sample material is recorded as cDNA or gDNA derived from T cells, B-cell-depleted T cells, or PBMCs.

TCRdb's copy holds only in-frame clones and misses some; the assay was immunoSEQ multiplex PCR. The table shows some 150,000 clones, with roughly 84% occurring only once. This TCR was recovered from a human donor in a cohort sampled during active COVID-19. Sequenced input: peripheral blood.

The CDR3 protein is CASSEFVRGQNYGYTF. CDR3 DNA sequence: TGTGCCAGCAGTGAATTTGTCAGGGGGCAAAACTATGGCTACACCTTC. The genes are TRBV25-1 and TRBJ1-2; 8 positions match TRBD1. Germline CDR1 MGHDK, CDR2 SYGVNS. The CDR3 is 16 amino acids. The ends lost 1 base at V and 2 bases at J; junction bases unmatched: 6.